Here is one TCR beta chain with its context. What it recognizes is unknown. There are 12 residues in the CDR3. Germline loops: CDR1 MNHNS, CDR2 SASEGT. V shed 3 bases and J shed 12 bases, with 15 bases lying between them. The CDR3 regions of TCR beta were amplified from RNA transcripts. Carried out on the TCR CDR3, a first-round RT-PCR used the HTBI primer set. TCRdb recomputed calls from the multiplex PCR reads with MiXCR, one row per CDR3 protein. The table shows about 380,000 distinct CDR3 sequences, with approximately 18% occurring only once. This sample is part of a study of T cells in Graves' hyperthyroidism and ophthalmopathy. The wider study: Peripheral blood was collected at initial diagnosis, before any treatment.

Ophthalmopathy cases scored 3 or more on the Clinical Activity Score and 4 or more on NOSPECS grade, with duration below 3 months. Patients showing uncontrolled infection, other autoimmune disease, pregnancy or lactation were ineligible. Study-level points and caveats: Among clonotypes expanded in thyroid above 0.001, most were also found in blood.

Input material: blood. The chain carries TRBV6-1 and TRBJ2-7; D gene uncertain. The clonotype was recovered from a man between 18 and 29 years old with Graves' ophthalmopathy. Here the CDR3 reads CASSDSPVRRYF. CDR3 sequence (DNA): TGTGCCAGCAGTGATAGCCCGGTACGGCGGTACTTC.